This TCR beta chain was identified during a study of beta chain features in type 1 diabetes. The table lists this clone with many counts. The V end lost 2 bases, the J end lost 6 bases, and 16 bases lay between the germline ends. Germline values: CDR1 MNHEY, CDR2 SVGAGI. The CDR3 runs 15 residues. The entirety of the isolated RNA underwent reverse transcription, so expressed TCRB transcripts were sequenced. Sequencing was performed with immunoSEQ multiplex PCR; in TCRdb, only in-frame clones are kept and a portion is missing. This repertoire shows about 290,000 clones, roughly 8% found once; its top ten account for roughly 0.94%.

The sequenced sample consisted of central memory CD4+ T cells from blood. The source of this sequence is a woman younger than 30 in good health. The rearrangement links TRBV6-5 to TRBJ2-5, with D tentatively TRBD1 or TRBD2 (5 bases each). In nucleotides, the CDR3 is TGTGCCAGCAGTTACGAGGGGTTGAAGACGAAGACCCAGTACTTC. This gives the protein CASSYEGLKTKTQYF.